This TCR beta chain is drawn from a study of T cell responses to AZD1222 COVID-19 vaccine. General observations from the study: The repertoires were collected only after the peak T cell response.

This clone counts as medium-sized. Its antigen is still unknown. Germline CDR1 is LGHNA and CDR2 is YNFKEQ. The CDR3 runs 17 residues. Trimming stripped 0 bases from V and 1 base from J, with 14 bases between. Clones were read by immunoSEQ multiplex PCR, and TCRdb kept only the in-frame ones, dropping some. The sample has under 130,000 clones, 70% to 90% seen once. The chain combines TRBV4-2 with TRBJ2-3; a weak D match, TRBD2 (6 bases). This TCR was recovered from an adult who received the AZD1222 COVID-19 vaccine. The sequenced sample was peripheral blood, obtained 28 days after the second AZD1222 dose. CDR3 DNA sequence: TGTGCCAGCAGCCAAGACGGACGGGAGAGTGGCACAGATACGCAGTATTTT. Translating gives CASSQDGRESGTDTQYF.